The clone carrying this TCR beta chain was counted many times. What it binds is not known. The data were obtained in a study of metastatic and nonmetastatic thyroid tumors. Whole-study context: The authors compared repertoires across blood and tumor or nodule tissue from malignant and benign thyroid patients.

Using MiXCR, TCRdb reanalyzed the PCR reads. The sample yields about 89,000 clones, around 12% seen once. Study conclusions and caveats: Malignant thyroid tumors reportedly had TCR beta diversity that was significantly higher than in benign nodules, in blood and tumor.

Thyroid surgery had not been preceded by any treatment in any patient. The receptor was isolated from a female donor with papillary thyroid cancer or a benign thyroid nodule (not recorded which). Some clones in this sample may be carry-over from other donors' samples. Sequences were obtained from tumor tissue.

In DNA form, the CDR3 reads TGTGCCAGCAGGGACAGGGGCGGAAACACTGAAGCTTTCTTT. Translated: CASRDRGGNTEAFF. The chain has TRBV2 and TRBJ1-1, with 9 positions matching TRBD1. The CDR3 is 14 amino acids. Germline-derived CDR1 and CDR2 are SNHLY and FYNNEI. Germline trimming cut 6 bases from V and 2 bases from J; bases unmatched to any gene: 4.